The present T cell receptor beta chain was sequenced within a study of blood T cell repertoires in COVID-19. Turning to the study itself: Sites in the United States, Italy and Spain provided acute and convalescent COVID-19 samples.

The repertoire was sequenced with immunoSEQ multiplex PCR; TCRdb's copy has only in-frame clones and lacks some. The sample holds 100,000 to 150,000 clones, roughly 92% seen once. CDR3 length: 15 amino acids. Germline CDR1 reads ENHRY; CDR2 reads SYGVKD. Trimming removed 4 bases from V and 5 bases from J, with 15 bases in between. Sequenced: peripheral blood. The sequence came from a man aged 50 or older with COVID-19, enrolled during active disease. This chain uses TRBV10-3 with TRBJ1-3, with TRBD1 as a possible D gene (5 bases). The chain's CDR3 is CAISAPTMGRNTIYF. The CDR3 DNA follows: TGTGCCATCAGTGCGCCGACGATGGGGCGAAACACCATATATTTT.